The 6 T cell receptor beta chains below were found in one sample sequenced in a study of T cells in Graves' hyperthyroidism and ophthalmopathy. The source material, RNA transcripts, was used to amplify TCR beta CDR3 regions. The HTBI primer set served for first-round RT-PCR of the TCR CDR3. TCRdb recomputed calls from the multiplex PCR reads with MiXCR, one row per CDR3 protein. The data show around 600,000 distinct CDR3 sequences, about 14% seen once. Specimen: blood. These receptors all come from a young woman with Graves' ophthalmopathy.

There are many counts of this clonotype. The gene calls are TRBV6-5 and TRBJ2-3, with 7 nucleotides matching TRBD2. V was pared by 7 bases and J by 4 bases, with 11 bases of the junction left unmatched. The CDR3 spans 15 residues. Germline lookup yields CDR1 MNHEY and CDR2 SVGAGI. The CDR3 loop reads CASTQLAGAADTQYF. CDR3 in DNA: TGTGCCAGCACCCAACTTGCGGGAGCGGCAGATACGCAGTATTTT.

In this sample, this clonotype turned up many times. The chain combines TRBV12-3 or TRBV12-4 with TRBJ1-1; tentatively, D is TRBD1 (6 bases). This CDR3 comprises 13 residues. V was clipped by 6 bases and J by 4 bases, with 12 bases between them. The chain's CDR3 is CASRSTGTTEAFF. The CDR3 DNA is TGTGCCAGCAGATCAACAGGGACCACTGAAGCTTTCTTT.

This clonotype came up many times. The rearrangement links TRBV7-3 to TRBJ2-1, with 8 bases fitting TRBD2. The ends lost 3 bases at V and 3 bases at J; junction bases unmatched: 1. Germline CDR1 reads SGHTA; CDR2 reads FQGTGA. The CDR3 runs to 14 residues. The CDR3 DNA follows: TGTGCCAGCAGCTTCCGGGAGGGCTACAATGAGCAGTTCTTC. Translation: CASSFREGYNEQFF. The variable domain in full, completed from reference TRBV7-3 and TRBJ2-1, reads GAGVSQTPSNKVTEKGKYVELRCDPISGHTALYWYRQSLGQGPEFLIYFQGTGAADDSGLPNDRFFAVRPEGSVSTLKIQRTERGDSAVYLCASSFREGYNEQFFGPGTRLTVL.

The sample holds many counts of this clonotype. CDR3 sequence: CASSLVMSGIGGYGYTF. The CDR3 bases are TGTGCCAGCAGTTTAGTCATGTCCGGCATTGGGGGTTATGGCTACACCTTC. The V call is TRBV12-3 or TRBV12-4, the J call TRBJ1-2, with D perhaps matching TRBD1 (5 bases). The CDR3 sequence is 17 residues long. The V and J ends lost 1 base and 5 bases respectively, with 20 bases between them.

This clonotype was observed many times. The chain is built from TRBV28 and TRBJ1-1, with no clear D. Germline assignment: CDR1 MDHEN and CDR2 SYDVKM. V lost 6 bases and J lost 7, with 15 bases in between. This CDR3 is 13 amino acids long. The CDR3 nucleotides read TGTGCCAGCAGCGAACCAGGAACCGGTGAAGCTTTCTTT. Its translation: CASSEPGTGEAFF.

With respect to this clonotype: One base away lies a much larger clone, so this may be a sequencing read error. This rearrangement joins TRBV7-6 to TRBJ2-7; 7 positions match TRBD2. Germline V gene lookup returns CDR1 SGHVS and CDR2 FNYEAQ. The CDR3 runs to 14 residues. The DNA for the CDR3 is TGTGCCAGCAGCTCCGGAGCGGGAAATTACGAGCGGTACTTC. Translated, it gives CASSSGAGNYERYF.